The 13 T cell receptor beta chains below were found in one sample sequenced in a study of T-cell memory formation after mild COVID-19. TCRdb analysed the 5' RACE reads with MiXCR anew, one entry per CDR3 protein. The sample carries fewer than 400,000 distinct CDR3 sequences, 10% to 15% recorded once. Sequencing was done on a sample of PBMCs or a T cell subset sorted from them (not recorded which). The receptors stem from a young man who had mild COVID-19 (a few samples of this study predate the infection). Cell type and time point are not known.

In this sample, this clonotype turned up many times. The genes are TRBV12-3 or TRBV12-4 and TRBJ1-2; tentative D call: TRBD1 (5 bases). Trimming stripped 3 bases from V and 4 bases from J, with 12 bases between. This CDR3 is 14 amino acids long. The CDR3 nucleotides read TGTGCCAGCAGTTTCCGGGGCGGCTTCTATGGCTACACCTTC. This codes for CASSFRGGFYGYTF.

This clonotype appeared a few times. The gene calls are TRBV11-2 and TRBJ1-5; 11 nucleotides align to TRBD1. The CDR3 is 15 residues long. The V gene's germline CDR1 is SGHAT and CDR2 FQNNGV. Trimming took 1 base from V and 6 from J; bases not matched to a gene: 2. DNA for the CDR3: TGTGCCAGCAGCTTAGGGACAGGGGGCAGTCAGCCCCAGCATTTT. Residues: CASSLGTGGSQPQHF.

The rearrangement links TRBV28 to TRBJ2-7, with D perhaps matching TRBD1 or TRBD2 (5 bases each). V lost 2 bases to trimming and J lost 2 bases, with 10 bases between them. This CDR3 is built from 14 residues. CDR1 MDHEN and CDR2 SYDVKM come from the germline V gene. The CDR3 sequence: CASSLMGPPYEQYV. CDR3 sequence (DNA): TGTGCCAGCAGTTTAATGGGACCCCCCTACGAGCAGTACGTC.

This clonotype was observed a handful of times. The genes are TRBV6-2 or TRBV6-3 and TRBJ1-4; a weak D match, TRBD1 (5 bases). Germline V lookup: CDR1 MNHEY, CDR2 SVGEGT. V was pared by 5 bases and J by 4 bases, with 14 bases between. CDR3 length: 15 amino acids. The CDR3, as DNA: TGTGCCAGCAGTCTTCAGGGAGGTGGTAATGAAAAACTGTTTTTT. This codes for CASSLQGGGNEKLFF.

The V call is TRBV5-1, the J call TRBJ1-1; D uncertain. With 5 bases removed from V and 1 base from J, the gap between germline ends came to 9 bases. The CDR3 spans 13 residues. CDR1 SGHRS and CDR2 YFSETQ come from the germline V gene. CDR3 protein: CASRAGWNTEAFF. The CDR3 coding sequence is TGCGCCAGCAGGGCAGGCTGGAACACTGAAGCTTTCTTT.

The V gene is TRBV6-2 or TRBV6-3, the J gene TRBJ2-7, with D possibly matching TRBD2 (6 bases). Trimming stripped 2 bases from V and 4 bases from J, with 15 bases between. Germline values: CDR1 MNHEY, CDR2 SVGEGT. The CDR3 runs to 15 residues. The CDR3 region has the DNA TGTGCCAGCAGTTACGGGCGGGGTCCGCGGTACGAGCAGTACGTC. Amino acid sequence: CASSYGRGPRYEQYV.

Concerning this clonotype: Compared with germline, one end of the junction differs, possibly owing to a read error. This sequence joins TRBV28 and TRBJ2-6; D possibly matches TRBD1 or TRBD2 (5 bases each). CDR1 is MDHEN and CDR2 is SYDVKM in the germline V gene. This CDR3 spans 14 amino acids. CDR3 loop: CASSEGPGANVLTF. The CDR3 coding sequence is TGTGCCAGCAGTGAGGGCCCTGGGGCCAATGTCCTGACTTTC.

This chain connects TRBV4-3 to TRBJ2-7; 9 bases fit TRBD2. This CDR3 has 14 amino acids. V lost 4 bases, J lost 0 bases, and 1 base stayed unmatched. CDR1 is LGHNA, CDR2 YSLEER, per germline. The CDR3 bases are TGCGCCAGCAGCCGAGCGGGGGGCTCCTACGAGCAGTACTTC. Residues: CASSRAGGSYEQYF.

The V call is TRBV11-2, the J call TRBJ2-3; 12 nucleotides align to TRBD2. Unmatched junction bases numbered 3, after V lost 4 bases and J lost 1 base. Germline lookup yields CDR1 SGHAT and CDR2 FQNNGV. The CDR3 loop spans 16 amino acids. CDR3 sequence: CASSSRTSGGTDTQYF. CDR3 DNA sequence: TGTGCCAGCAGCTCTCGGACTAGCGGGGGCACAGATACGCAGTATTTT.

The table lists this clonotype with a few counts. The chain carries TRBV12-3 or TRBV12-4 and TRBJ2-2; D is ambiguous. Trimming left V 3 bases short and J 6 bases short, with 5 bases between. This CDR3 comprises 12 residues. CDR3 DNA: TGTGCCAGCAGTTTTCACCCCGGGGAGCTGTTTTTT. Amino acids: CASSFHPGELFF.

The table lists this clonotype with many counts. V gene TRBV24-1 combines with J gene TRBJ2-3; 8 positions match TRBD1. The CDR3 is 15 amino acids. In germline, CDR1 is KGHDR, CDR2 SFDVKD. The trim removed 2 bases at V and 2 bases at J, leaving 2 bases unmatched. The CDR3 DNA follows: TGTGCCACCAGTGATTCGCAGGGGGCCACAGATACGCAGTATTTT. Its translation: CATSDSQGATDTQYF.

This clonotype has at least ten counts. V is TRBV5-5 and J is TRBJ1-1, with D maybe TRBD1 (5 bases). The CDR3 spans 15 residues. With 3 bases removed from V and 4 bases from J, the gap between germline ends came to 16 bases. CDR1 and CDR2 (germline): SGHKS, YYEKEE (reference sequence). CDR3 nucleotide sequence: TGTGCCAGCAGCTCGGGACCCCCGGGGGGCACTGAAGCTTTCTTT. Encoded protein: CASSSGPPGGTEAFF. The full variable domain, completed using reference TRBV5-5 and TRBJ1-1, is DAGVTQSPTHLIKTRGQQVTLRCSPISGHKSVSWYQQVLGQGPQFIFQYYEKEERGRGNFPDRFSARQFPNYSSELNVNALLLGDSALYLCASSSGPPGGTEAFFGQGTRLTVV.

V gene TRBV20-1 combines with J gene TRBJ2-1; TRBD2 aligns across 13 bases. The V gene end was trimmed by 6 bases and the J gene end by 9 bases; junction bases not matched to a gene: 5. The CDR3 sequence is 13 residues long. The germline V gene encodes CDR1 DFQATT and CDR2 SNEGSKA (reference sequence). CDR3 in DNA: TGCAGTGCGCTGGGACTAGCGGGGCCTGAGCAGTTCTTC. Its translation is CSALGLAGPEQFF.